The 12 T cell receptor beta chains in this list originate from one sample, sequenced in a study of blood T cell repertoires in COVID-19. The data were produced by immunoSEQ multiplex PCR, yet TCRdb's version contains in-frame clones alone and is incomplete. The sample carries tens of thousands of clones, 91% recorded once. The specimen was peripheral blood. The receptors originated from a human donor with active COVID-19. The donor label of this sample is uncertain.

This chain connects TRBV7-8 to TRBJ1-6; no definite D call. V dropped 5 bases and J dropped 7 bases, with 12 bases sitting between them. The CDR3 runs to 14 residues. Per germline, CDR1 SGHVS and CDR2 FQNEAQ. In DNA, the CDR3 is TGTGCCAGCAGCCGAGACGGTGAAAATTCACCCCTCCACTTT. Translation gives CASSRDGENSPLHF. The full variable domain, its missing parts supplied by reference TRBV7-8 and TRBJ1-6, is GAGVSQSPRYKVAKRGQDVALRCDPISGHVSLFWYQQALGQGPEFLTYFQNEAQLDKSGLPSDRFFAERPEGSVSTLKIQRTQQEDSAVYLCASSRDGENSPLHFGNGTRLTVT.

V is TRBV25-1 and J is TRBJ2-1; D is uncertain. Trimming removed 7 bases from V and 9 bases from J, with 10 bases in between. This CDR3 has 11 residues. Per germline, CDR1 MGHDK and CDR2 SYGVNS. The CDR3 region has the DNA TGTGCCAGCACCCGATCGGGTGAGCAGTTCTTC. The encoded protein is CASTRSGEQFF.

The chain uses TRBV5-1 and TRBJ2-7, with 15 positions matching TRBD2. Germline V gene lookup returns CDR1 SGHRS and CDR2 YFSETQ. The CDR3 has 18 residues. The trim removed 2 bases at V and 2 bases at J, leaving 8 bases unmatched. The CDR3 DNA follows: TGCGCCAGCAGCTTTACCGGGACTAGCGGGGGGCCGGCCTACGAGCAGTACTTC. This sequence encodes CASSFTGTSGGPAYEQYF.

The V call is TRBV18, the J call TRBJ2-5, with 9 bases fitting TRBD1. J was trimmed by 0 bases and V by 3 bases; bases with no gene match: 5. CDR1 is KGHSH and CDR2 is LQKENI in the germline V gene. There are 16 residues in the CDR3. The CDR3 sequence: CASSPDGQGYQETQYF. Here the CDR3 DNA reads TGTGCCAGCTCACCGGACGGACAGGGGTACCAAGAGACCCAGTACTTC.

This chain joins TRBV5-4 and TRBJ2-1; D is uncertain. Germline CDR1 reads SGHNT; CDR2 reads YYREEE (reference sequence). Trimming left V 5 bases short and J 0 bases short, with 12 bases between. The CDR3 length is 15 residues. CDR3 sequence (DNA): TGTGCCAGCAGATCCGACTTGCTCTCCTACAATGAGCAGTTCTTC. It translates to CASRSDLLSYNEQFF.

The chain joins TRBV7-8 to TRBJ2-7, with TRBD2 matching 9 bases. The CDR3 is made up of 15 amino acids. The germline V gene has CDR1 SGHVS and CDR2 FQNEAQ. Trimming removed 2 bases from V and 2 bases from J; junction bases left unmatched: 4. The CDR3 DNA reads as TGTGCCAGCAGCTTACTCGGCGGGGGGGCCTACGAGCAGTACTTC. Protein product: CASSLLGGGAYEQYF.

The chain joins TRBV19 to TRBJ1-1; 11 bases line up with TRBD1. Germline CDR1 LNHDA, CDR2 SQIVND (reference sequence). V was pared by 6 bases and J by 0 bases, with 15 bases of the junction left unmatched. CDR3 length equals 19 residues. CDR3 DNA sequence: TGTGCCAGTAGAGCCGGGACAGGGGGAAAATCGGTCGTGAACACTGAAGCTTTCTTT. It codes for CASRAGTGGKSVVNTEAFF.

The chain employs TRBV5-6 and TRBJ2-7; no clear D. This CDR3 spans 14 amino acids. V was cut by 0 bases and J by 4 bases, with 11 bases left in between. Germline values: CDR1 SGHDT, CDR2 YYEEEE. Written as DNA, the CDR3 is TGTGCCAGCAGCTTGGCCTTGAGAGATTACGAGCAGTACTTC. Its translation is CASSLALRDYEQYF. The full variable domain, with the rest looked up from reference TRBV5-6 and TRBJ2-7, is DAGVTQSPTHLIKTRGQQVTLRCSPKSGHDTVSWYQQALGQGPQFIFQYYEEEERQRGNFPDRFSGHQFPNYSSELNVNALLLGDSALYLCASSLALRDYEQYFGPGTRLTVT.

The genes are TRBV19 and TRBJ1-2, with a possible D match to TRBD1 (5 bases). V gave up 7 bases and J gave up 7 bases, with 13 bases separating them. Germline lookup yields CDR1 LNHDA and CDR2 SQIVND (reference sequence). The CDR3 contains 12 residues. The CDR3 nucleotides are TGTGCCAGTACAGGAGGGGAGGCTGGCTACACCTTC. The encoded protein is CASTGGEAGYTF.

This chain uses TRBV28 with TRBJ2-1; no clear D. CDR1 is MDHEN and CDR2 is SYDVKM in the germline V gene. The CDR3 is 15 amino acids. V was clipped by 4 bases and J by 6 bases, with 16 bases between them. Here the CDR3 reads CASSSLRLSSNEQFF. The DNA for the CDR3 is TGTGCCAGCAGTTCCCTCCGCCTAAGTTCCAATGAGCAGTTCTTC.

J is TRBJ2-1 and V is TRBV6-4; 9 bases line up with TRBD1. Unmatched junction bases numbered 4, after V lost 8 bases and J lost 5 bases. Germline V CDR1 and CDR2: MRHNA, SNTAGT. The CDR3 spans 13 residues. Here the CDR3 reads CASGQGFDNEQFF. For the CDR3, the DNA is TGTGCCAGCGGACAGGGGTTCGACAATGAGCAGTTCTTC.

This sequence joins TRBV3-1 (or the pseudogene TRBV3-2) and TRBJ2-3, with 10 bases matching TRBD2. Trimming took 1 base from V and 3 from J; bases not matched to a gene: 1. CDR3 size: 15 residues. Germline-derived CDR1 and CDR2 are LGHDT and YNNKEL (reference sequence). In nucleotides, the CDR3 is TGTGCCAGCAGCCAAGGGGGACTAGCGACAGATACGCAGTATTTT. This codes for CASSQGGLATDTQYF.